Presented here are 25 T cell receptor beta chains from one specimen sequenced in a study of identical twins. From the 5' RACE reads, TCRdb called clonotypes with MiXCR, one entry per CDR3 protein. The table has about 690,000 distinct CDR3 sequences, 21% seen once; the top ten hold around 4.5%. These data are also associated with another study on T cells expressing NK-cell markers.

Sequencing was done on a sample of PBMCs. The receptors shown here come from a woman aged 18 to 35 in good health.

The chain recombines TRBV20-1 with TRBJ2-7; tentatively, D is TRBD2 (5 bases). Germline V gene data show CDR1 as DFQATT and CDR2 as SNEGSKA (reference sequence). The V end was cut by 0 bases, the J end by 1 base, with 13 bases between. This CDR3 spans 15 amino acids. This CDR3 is CSARDTKRSSYEQYF. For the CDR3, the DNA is TGCAGTGCTAGAGACACCAAGCGGTCGTCCTACGAGCAGTACTTC.

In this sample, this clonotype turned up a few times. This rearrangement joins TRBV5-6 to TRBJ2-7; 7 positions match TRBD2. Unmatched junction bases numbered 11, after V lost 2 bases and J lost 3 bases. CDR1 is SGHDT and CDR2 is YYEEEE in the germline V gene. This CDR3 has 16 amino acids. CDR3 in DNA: TGTGCCAGCAGCTTCCAGCGGGGTCTCATTAACTACGAGCAGTACTTC. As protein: CASSFQRGLINYEQYF.

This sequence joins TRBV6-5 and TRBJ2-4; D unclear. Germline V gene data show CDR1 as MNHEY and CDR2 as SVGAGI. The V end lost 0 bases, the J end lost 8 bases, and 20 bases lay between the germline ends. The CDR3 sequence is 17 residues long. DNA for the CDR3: TGTGCCAGCAGTTACTCGCACAGTCCTGTTGTGGGCGACATTCAGTACTTC. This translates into CASSYSHSPVVGDIQYF.

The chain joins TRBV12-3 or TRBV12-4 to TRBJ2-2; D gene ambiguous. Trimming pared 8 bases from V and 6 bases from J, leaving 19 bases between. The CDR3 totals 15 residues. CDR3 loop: CASGPGGYTSGELFF. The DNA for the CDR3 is TGTGCCAGCGGCCCGGGTGGGTACACCTCCGGGGAGCTGTTTTTT.

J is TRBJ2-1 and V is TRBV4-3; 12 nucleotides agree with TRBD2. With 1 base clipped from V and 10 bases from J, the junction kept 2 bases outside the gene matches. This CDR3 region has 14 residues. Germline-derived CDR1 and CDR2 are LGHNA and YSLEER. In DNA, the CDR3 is TGCGCCAGCAGCCAAGGACTAGCGGGAGAAGAGCAGTTCTTC. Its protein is CASSQGLAGEEQFF.

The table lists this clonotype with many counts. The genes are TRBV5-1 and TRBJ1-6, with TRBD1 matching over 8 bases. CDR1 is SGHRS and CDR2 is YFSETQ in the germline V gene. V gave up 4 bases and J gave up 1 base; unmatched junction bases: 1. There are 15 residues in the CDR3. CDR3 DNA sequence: TGCGCCAGCAGCGGACAGGGTTCCTATAATTCACCCCTCCACTTT. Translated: CASSGQGSYNSPLHF.

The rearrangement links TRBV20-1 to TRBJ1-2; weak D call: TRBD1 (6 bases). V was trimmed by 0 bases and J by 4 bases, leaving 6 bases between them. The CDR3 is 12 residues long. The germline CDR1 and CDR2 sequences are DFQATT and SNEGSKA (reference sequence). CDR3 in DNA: TGCAGTGCTAGAGAGGACAGCTATGGCTACACCTTC. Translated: CSAREDSYGYTF.

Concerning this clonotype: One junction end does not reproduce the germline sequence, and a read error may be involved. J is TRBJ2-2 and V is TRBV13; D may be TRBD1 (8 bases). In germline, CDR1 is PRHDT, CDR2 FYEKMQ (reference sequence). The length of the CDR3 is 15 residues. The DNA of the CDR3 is TGTGCCAGCAGCCAAAGACAGGGGAGGGCCGGGGAGCCGTTTTTT. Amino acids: CASSQRQGRAGEPFF.

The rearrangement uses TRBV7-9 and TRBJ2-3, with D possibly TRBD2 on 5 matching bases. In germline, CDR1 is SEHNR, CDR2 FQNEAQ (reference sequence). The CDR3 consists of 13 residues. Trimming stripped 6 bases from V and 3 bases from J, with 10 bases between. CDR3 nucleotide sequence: TGTGCCAGCAGGCCCCGGAGGACAGATACGCAGTATTTT. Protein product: CASRPRRTDTQYF.

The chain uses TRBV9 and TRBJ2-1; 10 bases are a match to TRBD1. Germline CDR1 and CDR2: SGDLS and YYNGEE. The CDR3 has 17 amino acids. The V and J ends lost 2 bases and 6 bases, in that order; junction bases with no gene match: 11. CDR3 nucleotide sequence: TGTGCCAGCAGCGTGGCCGGGACAGGGGTACCCGGCAATGAGCAGTTCTTC. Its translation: CASSVAGTGVPGNEQFF. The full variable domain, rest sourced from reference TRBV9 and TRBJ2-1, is DSGVTQTPKHLITATGQRVTLRCSPRSGDLSVYWYQQSLDQGLQFLIQYYNGEERAKGNILERFSAQQFPDLHSELNLSSLELGDSALYFCASSVAGTGVPGNEQFFGPGTRLTVL.

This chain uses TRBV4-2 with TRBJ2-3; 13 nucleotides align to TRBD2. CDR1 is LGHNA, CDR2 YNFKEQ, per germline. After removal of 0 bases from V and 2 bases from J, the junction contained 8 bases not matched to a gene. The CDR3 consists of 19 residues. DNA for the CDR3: TGTGCCAGCAGCCAAGACCCATGGACTAGCGGGAGAGACACAGATACGCAGTATTTT. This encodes CASSQDPWTSGRDTDTQYF.

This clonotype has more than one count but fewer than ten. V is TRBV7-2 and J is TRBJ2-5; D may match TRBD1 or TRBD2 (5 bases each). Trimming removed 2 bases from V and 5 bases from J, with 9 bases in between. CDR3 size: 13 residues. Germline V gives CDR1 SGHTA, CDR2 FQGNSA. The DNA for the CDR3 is TGTGCCAGCAGCTTAATATGGGGGGAGACCCAGTACTTC. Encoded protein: CASSLIWGETQYF.

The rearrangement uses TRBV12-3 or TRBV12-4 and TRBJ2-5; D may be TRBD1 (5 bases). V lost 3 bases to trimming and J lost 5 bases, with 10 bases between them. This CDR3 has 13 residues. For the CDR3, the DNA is TGTGCCAGCAGTTTTGGGGCGGACGAGACCCAGTACTTC. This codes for CASSFGADETQYF.

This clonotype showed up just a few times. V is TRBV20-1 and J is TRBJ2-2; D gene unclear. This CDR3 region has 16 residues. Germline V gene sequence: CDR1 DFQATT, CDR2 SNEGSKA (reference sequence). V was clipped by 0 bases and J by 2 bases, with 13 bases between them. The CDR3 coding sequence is TGCAGTGCTAGAGAGATAGGCGGACCCAACACCGGGGAGCTGTTTTTT. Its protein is CSAREIGGPNTGELFF.

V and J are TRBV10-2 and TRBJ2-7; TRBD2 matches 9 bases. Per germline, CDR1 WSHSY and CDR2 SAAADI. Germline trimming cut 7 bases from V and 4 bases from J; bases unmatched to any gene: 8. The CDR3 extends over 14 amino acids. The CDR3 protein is CASMRLAGPYEQYF. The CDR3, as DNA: TGCGCCAGCATGAGGCTAGCGGGACCGTACGAGCAGTACTTC.

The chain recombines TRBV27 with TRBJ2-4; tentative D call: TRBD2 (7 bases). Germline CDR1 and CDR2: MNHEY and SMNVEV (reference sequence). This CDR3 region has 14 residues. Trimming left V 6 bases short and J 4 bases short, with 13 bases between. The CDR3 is CASSRGGSKNIQYF. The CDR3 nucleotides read TGTGCCAGCAGCCGCGGGGGCTCTAAAAACATTCAGTACTTC.

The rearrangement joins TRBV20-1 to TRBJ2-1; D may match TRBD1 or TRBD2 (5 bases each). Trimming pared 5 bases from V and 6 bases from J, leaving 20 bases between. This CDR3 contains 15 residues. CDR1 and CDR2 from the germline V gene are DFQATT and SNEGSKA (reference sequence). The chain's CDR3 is CSAPQRDGQGNEQFF. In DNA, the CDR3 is TGCAGTGCTCCGCAACGGGACGGACAAGGCAATGAGCAGTTCTTC.

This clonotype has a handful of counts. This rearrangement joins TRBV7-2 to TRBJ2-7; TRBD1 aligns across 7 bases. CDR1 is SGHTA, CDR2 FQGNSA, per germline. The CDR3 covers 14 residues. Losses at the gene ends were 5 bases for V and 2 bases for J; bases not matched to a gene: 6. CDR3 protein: CASSQTGAAYEQYF. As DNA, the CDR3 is TGTGCCAGCAGCCAAACAGGGGCGGCCTACGAGCAGTACTTC. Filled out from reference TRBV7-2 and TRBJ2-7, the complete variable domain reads GAGVSQSPSNKVTEKGKDVELRCDPISGHTALYWYRQSLGQGLEFLIYFQGNSAPDKSGLPSDRFSAERTGGSVSTLTIQRTQQEDSAVYLCASSQTGAAYEQYFGPGTRLTVT.

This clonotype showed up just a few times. The CDR3 DNA follows: TGTGCCAGCAGCTTAGCGGCAGGGACAGACCCCTACGAGCAGTACTTC. It encodes CASSLAAGTDPYEQYF. This chain links TRBV11-2 with TRBJ2-7; TRBD1 agrees at 7 bases. Looked up from germline, CDR1 is SGHAT and CDR2 is FQNNGV. The J segment lost 2 bases and the V segment lost 1 base, leaving 8 bases of the junction unmatched. This CDR3 comprises 16 residues.

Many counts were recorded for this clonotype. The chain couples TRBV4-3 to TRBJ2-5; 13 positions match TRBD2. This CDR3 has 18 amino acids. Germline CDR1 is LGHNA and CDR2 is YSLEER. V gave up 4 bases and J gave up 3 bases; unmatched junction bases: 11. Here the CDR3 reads CASSRLYGLAGAKETQYF. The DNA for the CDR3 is TGCGCCAGCAGCCGACTCTACGGACTAGCGGGAGCGAAAGAGACCCAGTACTTC.

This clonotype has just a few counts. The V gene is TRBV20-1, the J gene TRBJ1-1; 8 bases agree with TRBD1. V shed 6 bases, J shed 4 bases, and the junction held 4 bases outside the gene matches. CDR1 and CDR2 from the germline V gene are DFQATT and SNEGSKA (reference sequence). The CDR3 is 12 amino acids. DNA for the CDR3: TGCAGTGCCGCCCAGGGGGCCACTGAAGCTTTCTTT. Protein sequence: CSAAQGATEAFF.

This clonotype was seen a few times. The CDR3 sequence: CASSQDFRDEQYF. The CDR3 region has the DNA TGCGCCAGCAGCCAAGATTTTCGGGACGAGCAGTACTTC. V is TRBV4-1 and J is TRBJ2-7; D ambiguous. Germline V gene sequence: CDR1 MGHRA, CDR2 YSYEKL. The CDR3 has 13 residues. Trimming took off 0 bases at V and 5 bases at J, with 8 bases between the two ends.

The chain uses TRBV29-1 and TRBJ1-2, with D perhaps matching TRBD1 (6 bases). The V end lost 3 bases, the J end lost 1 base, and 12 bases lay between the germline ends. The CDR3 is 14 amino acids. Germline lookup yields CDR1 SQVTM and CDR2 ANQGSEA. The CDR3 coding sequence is TGCAGCGTTGACGGACAGACACTTAACTATGGCTACACCTTC. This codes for CSVDGQTLNYGYTF.

The chain's CDR3 is CSATSGSFHEQYF. As DNA, the CDR3 is TGCAGTGCAACTAGCGGGAGTTTTCACGAGCAGTACTTC. The rearrangement joins TRBV20-1 to TRBJ2-7, with 11 bases fitting TRBD2. The CDR3 is 13 residues long. Trimming cost V 6 bases and J 5 bases; bases outside gene matches: 6. CDR1 and CDR2 (germline): DFQATT, SNEGSKA (reference sequence).

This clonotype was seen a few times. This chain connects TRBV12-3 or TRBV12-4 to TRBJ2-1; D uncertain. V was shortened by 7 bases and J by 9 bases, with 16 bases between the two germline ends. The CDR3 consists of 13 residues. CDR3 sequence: CASIPSSTGEQFF. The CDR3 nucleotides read TGTGCCAGCATCCCATCCAGTACGGGTGAGCAGTTCTTC.